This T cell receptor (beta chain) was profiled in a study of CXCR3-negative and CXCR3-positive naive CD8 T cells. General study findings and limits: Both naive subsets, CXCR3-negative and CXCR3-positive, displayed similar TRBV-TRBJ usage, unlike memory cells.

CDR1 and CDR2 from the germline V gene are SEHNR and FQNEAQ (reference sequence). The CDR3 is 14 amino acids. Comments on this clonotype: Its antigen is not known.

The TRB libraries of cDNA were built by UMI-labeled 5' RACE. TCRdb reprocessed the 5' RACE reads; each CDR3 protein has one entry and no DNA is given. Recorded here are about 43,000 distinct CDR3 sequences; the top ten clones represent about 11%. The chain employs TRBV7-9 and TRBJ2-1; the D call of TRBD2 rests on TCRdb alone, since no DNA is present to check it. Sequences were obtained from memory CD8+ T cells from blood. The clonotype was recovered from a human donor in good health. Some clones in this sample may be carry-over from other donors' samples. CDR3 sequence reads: CASSARDSVGEQFF.